The 2 T cell receptor beta chains below were found in one sample sequenced in a study of T cells in Graves' hyperthyroidism and ophthalmopathy. TCR beta CDR3 region amplification was performed from RNA transcripts. Researchers ran a first-round RT-PCR on the TCR CDR3 using the HTBI primer set. TCRdb redid the calling of the multiplex PCR reads with MiXCR, one entry per CDR3 protein. This sample has 530,000 or so distinct CDR3 sequences, with approximately 25% found just once. What was sequenced was blood. Source of these receptors: a woman aged 30 to 39 with Graves' ophthalmopathy.

This clonotype was detected ten times or more. This rearrangement joins TRBV12-3 or TRBV12-4 to TRBJ1-1; a weak D match, TRBD1 (6 bases). This CDR3 spans 14 amino acids. The germline V and J ends were trimmed by 3 bases and 0 bases, with 8 bases remaining between them. Here the CDR3 DNA reads TGTGCCAGCAGTTTTCAGGGGCTGAACACTGAAGCTTTCTTT. It codes for CASSFQGLNTEAFF.

In DNA, the CDR3 is TGTGCCATCAGGAACAGGGAAGGCGGGGAGCTGTTTTTT. Translating gives CAIRNREGGELFF. The chain recombines TRBV10-3 with TRBJ2-2; TRBD1 might be the D (6 bases). The CDR3 contains 13 residues. Germline V gives CDR1 ENHRY, CDR2 SYGVKD. The V end was cut by 6 bases, the J end by 7 bases, with 12 bases between.